This TCR beta chain emerged from a study of PD-1 blockade in classical Hodgkin lymphoma. Profiling relied on immunoSEQ multiplex PCR, and the TCRdb table lists in-frame clones only, not all of them. Seen here are 17,000 or so clones, roughly 80% observed once, and the top ten hold 1%. Every patient relapsed after autologous stem cell transplantation, and brentuximab vedotin exposure varied. Purification of CD4+ T cells from thawed PBMCs was achieved by magnetic negative selection. The receptor was derived from a human donor with classical Hodgkin lymphoma. This specimen consisted of CD4+ T cells from blood, obtained at baseline.

Here the CDR3 DNA reads TGTGCCAGTGGGACTAGTAGTACTACAGATACGCAGTATTTT. Translation: CASGTSSTTDTQYF. V gene TRBV7-2 combines with J gene TRBJ2-3; 8 nucleotides line up with TRBD2. This CDR3 is 14 amino acids long. CDR1 and CDR2 (germline): SGHTA, FQGNSA. V lost 9 bases, J lost 3 bases, and 8 bases stayed unmatched.